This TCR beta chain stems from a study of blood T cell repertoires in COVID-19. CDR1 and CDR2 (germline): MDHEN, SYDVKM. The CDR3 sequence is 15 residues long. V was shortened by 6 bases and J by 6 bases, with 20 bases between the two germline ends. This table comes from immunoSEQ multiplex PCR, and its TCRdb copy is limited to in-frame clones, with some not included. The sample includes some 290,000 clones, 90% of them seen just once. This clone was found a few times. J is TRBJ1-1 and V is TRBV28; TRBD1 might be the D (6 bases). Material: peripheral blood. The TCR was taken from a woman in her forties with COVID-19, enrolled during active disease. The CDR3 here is CASSPNEGRGSEAFF. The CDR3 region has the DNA TGTGCCAGCAGCCCTAACGAGGGGAGGGGGTCTGAAGCTTTCTTT.